This T cell receptor beta chain was recovered during a study of shared clonotypes between healthy human individuals (TCRdb year 2020). A note on the overall study: Two women and three men aged 18 to 49 years were included in the cohort. Blood TCR repertoires of roughly 5 healthy adults were deeply sequenced to estimate repertoire size and the extent of clonotype sharing between individuals. Libraries were prepared and TCR repertoires were sequenced by different laboratories using diverse techniques, in order to increase sequencing depth and limit assay-specific biases. For each donor, CD4 naive and CD4 memory were each run on three plates, CD8 naive on two plates, and CD8 memory on one plate. Leukapheresis yielded between about 0.94 and 8.9 billion PBMCs per donor.

In regard to this clone: Its antigen target is currently unknown. No quality values exist for individual bases; no much larger clone is one base distant.

General study outcomes and caveats: Across a few donors, approximately 5% of naive CD4, roughly 3.4% of naive CD8, approximately 2.5% of memory CD4, and roughly 0.41% of memory CD8 clonotypes were shared. Sampling was restricted to blood, and TCR repertoires in tissues likely differ from the TCR repertoires found in blood. Higher generation probabilities were observed for clonotypes shared by all four sorted-subset donors than for non-shared clonotypes. Naive subsets generally had larger estimated clonotype richness than memory subsets. Rarefaction of sorted-subset datasets indicated incomplete sequencing despite the large sequencing depth. Based on pairwise subsampling, the degree of clonotype sharing among donors was expected to be affected by sequencing depth. Because the study included a small number of donors, the genetic and exposure-history diversity represented was limited.

Donors were healthy HIV-negative adults with no recently reported acute infections or vaccinations. Every donor was a Caucasian adult living in Nashville, Tennessee, USA. CD8 memory samples combined magnetically selected CD45RO+ cells with CCR7-negative CD45RA+ effector memory (TemRA) cells. Blood was collected by leukapheresis, and PBMCs were isolated by Ficoll-Histopaque density gradient centrifugation and then cryopreserved in liquid nitrogen vapor phase. Purity and quantity of every magnetically sorted T cell population were checked by analytical flow cytometry. From each sorted fraction, genomic DNA was isolated and quantified by UV absorbance on a Nanodrop 2000c. Using the deep immunoSEQ assay, TCR CDR3 regions were amplified from genomic DNA by multiplex PCR. Extracted genomic DNA from each cell subset was spread evenly across all wells of several immunoSEQ 96-well plates, with each plate serving as a replicate. For sorted subsets, each replicate PCR was loaded with about 200 ng genomic DNA, equivalent to approximately 27,000 T cell genomes. Purified libraries were measured with a Qubit 3.0 fluorometer, size-checked on a Bioanalyzer 2100, and measured again with the KAPA Library Quantification kit. A separate single-read 150-cycle Illumina NextSeq 550 flow cell was used to sequence each immunoSEQ 96-well plate. On the study's bioinformatics: Because the immunoSEQ output included only junctional sequences and no quality scores, the filtering could not be the same as the filtering used for full-length reads. To assign V/J genes and CDR3, sequences were annotated against IMGT germline references using PyIR, a Python wrapper for IgBLAST v1.9. Reads were filtered out if the reads had weak V/J assignments (E-value above 1e-6), no CDR3, stop codons, out-of-frame junctions, or ambiguous translated residues. A V3J clonotype was defined by an identical inferred V gene, J gene, and CDR3 amino acid sequence. To compute the percentage overlap between repertoires, the number of shared unique clonotypes was divided by the size of the smaller repertoire. Three approaches were used to assess repertoire richness: RTK rarefaction, the Chao1 estimator, and Recon v2.1 estimates of unobserved clonotypes. OLGA was used to compute generation probabilities for all TCRbeta clonotypes that the gDNA method yielded from a handful of donors. Imported from immuneACCESS, the table was reduced by TCRdb to in-frame sequences with V and J called. These copies leave out some clones; in studies compared against another copy, an unresolved V gene accounts for under half, and the cause of the remainder is not known. Clone size and the V and J calls come from that table; the DNA yielded D and trimming. This sample gives around 370,000 clones in total; approximately 97% of them show up just once. The top ten hold 0.32% of the sample.

The sequence derives from a young man in good health. Sequencing was done on a sample of memory CD8+ T cells sorted from blood. In the paper's terms, the cell subset or site label means: CD45RO+ cells pooled with CCR7-negative TemRA cells.

The CDR3: CASMGILLETQYF. The DNA sequence is TGTGCCAGCATGGGGATTCTTCTGGAGACCCAGTACTTC. The rearrangement combines TRBV6-1 with TRBJ2-5; the D gene remains uncertain. There are 13 amino acids in the CDR3, from cysteine to phenylalanine inclusive. This entry keeps only the CDR3 DNA: 39 bases, framed from base 1. V loses 7 bases of germline sequence and J loses 5 bases, and the interval between the two ends is 14 bases. The germline V gene encodes CDR1 MNHNS and CDR2 SASEGT.